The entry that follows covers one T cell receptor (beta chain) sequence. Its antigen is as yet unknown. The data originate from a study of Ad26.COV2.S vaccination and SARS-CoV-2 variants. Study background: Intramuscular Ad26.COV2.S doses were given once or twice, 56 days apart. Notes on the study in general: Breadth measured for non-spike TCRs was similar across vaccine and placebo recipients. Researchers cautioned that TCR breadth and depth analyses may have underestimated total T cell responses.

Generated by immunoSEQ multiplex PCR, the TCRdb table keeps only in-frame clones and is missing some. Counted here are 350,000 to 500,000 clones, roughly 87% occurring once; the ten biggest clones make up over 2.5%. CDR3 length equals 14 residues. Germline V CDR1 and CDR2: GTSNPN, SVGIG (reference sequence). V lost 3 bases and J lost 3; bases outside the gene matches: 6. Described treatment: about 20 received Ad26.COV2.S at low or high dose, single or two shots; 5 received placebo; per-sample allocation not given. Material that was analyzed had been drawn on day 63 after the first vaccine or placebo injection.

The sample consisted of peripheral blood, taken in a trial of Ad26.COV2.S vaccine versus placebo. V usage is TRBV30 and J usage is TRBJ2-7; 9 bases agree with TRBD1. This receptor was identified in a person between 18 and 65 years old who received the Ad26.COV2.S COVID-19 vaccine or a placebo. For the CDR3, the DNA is TGTGCCTGGAGAGCCCGGGACAGGGACTACGAGCAGTACTTC. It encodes CAWRARDRDYEQYF.